The rows below give T cell receptor beta chains drawn from one sample of a study of identical twins. From the 5' RACE reads, TCRdb called clonotypes with MiXCR, one entry per CDR3 protein. The table lists a few hundred thousand distinct CDR3 sequences, over 12% of them singletons. These records were also assigned to another study, of yellow fever vaccine responses in identical twins.

Material for sequencing was CD4+ T cells sorted from blood. These receptors all stem from a woman aged 18-29 years in good health. The CDR3 runs from the conserved cysteine through the conserved F or W. The order of the fields is clone size, V gene, D gene, J gene, CDR3 protein, CDR3 DNA. D genes are given only for firm matches. Clone sizes are given selectively: once, few, many, or a class where the clone is expanded.

many	TRBV12-3/TRBV12-4	TRBD2	TRBJ2-7	CASSQRTSGTYEQYF	TGTGCCAGCAGTCAAAGGACTAGCGGAACCTACGAGCAGTACTTC
.	TRBV5-5	TRBD2	TRBJ2-3	CASSLERDTDTQYF	TGTGCCAGCAGCTTGGAGCGGGACACAGATACGCAGTATTTT
.	TRBV15	.	TRBJ2-5	CATSRDPADWETQYF	TGTGCCACCAGCAGAGACCCGGCCGATTGGGAGACCCAGTACTTC
few	TRBV29-1	TRBD1	TRBJ2-5	CSACITGGSETQYF	TGCAGCGCCTGCATTACAGGGGGTAGTGAGACCCAGTACTTC
few	TRBV10-3	TRBD2	TRBJ2-5	CAISGTSGSPPETQYF	TGTGCCATCAGTGGGACTAGCGGGAGCCCCCCAGAGACCCAGTACTTC
few	TRBV19	TRBD2	TRBJ2-5	CASSVAQGLAETQYF	TGTGCCAGTAGTGTAGCACAGGGACTAGCGGAGACCCAGTACTTC
few	TRBV9	.	TRBJ2-2	CASSVIAEGTGELFF	TGTGCCAGCAGCGTCATAGCGGAGGGCACCGGGGAGCTGTTTTTT
.	TRBV12-3/TRBV12-4	.	TRBJ1-3	CASTRQDSGNTIYF	TGTGCCAGCACACGACAGGACTCTGGAAACACCATATATTTT
.	TRBV5-1	TRBD1	TRBJ2-6	CASSSTGIVSGANVLTF	TGCGCCAGCAGCTCGACAGGGATTGTCTCTGGGGCCAACGTCCTGACTTTC
.	TRBV12-3/TRBV12-4	.	TRBJ2-2	CASSASTGELFF	TGTGCCAGCAGCGCCTCAACCGGGGAGCTGTTTTTT
few	TRBV12-3/TRBV12-4	.	TRBJ1-2	CASTTGRGGYTF	TGTGCCAGCACCACAGGGAGAGGAGGCTACACCTTC
few	TRBV12-3/TRBV12-4	TRBD1	TRBJ1-5	CASTGQGESNQPQHF	TGTGCCAGCACCGGACAGGGTGAGAGCAATCAGCCCCAGCATTTT
few	TRBV20-1	.	TRBJ2-5	CSAARDTQETQYF	TGCAGTGCGGCCCGGGACACTCAAGAGACCCAGTACTTC
few	TRBV7-9	.	TRBJ1-4	CASRRSRTNEKLFF	TGTGCCAGCAGAAGGAGCAGGACTAATGAAAAACTGTTTTTT